These T cell receptor beta chains were read from a single sample in a study of blood T cell repertoires in COVID-19. Here immunoSEQ multiplex PCR was the method, and the copy in TCRdb shows in-frame clones only, minus some. The sample yields some 280,000 clones, 80% to 90% seen once. Sample: peripheral blood. The source is a woman aged 25 to 45 with active or convalescent COVID-19. Each CDR3 is given with its conserved first and last residue. D genes are given only for firm matches. A clone size is listed for some rows: how often the clone was seen (once, few, many), or a class if it is expanded.

J	D	V	size	DNA	CDR3
TRBJ2-3	-	TRBV7-2	-	TGTGCCAGCAGCTTAGCTGGGGGCCGAGTAGATACGCAGTATTTT	CASSLAGGRVDTQYF
TRBJ1-2	TRBD1	TRBV28	-	TGTGCCAGCAGTACACTAGCGGGACAGGGGGCCGTTGGCTACACCTTC	CASSTLAGQGAVGYTF
TRBJ1-2	-	TRBV5-6	-	TGTGCCAGCAGGGCCACAGGGTTTAAGAACTATGGCTACACCTTC	CASRATGFKNYGYTF
TRBJ2-7	TRBD2	TRBV5-1	-	TGCGCCAGCAGCTCGGGGTTACTAGCGGGGAAATTCTCCTACGAGCAGTACTTC	CASSSGLLAGKFSYEQYF
TRBJ2-7	TRBD1	TRBV11-2	-	TGTGCCAGCAGCCTAGCTCGCCTGGGACAGGGCTCCTACGAGCAGTACTTC	CASSLARLGQGSYEQYF
TRBJ1-6	-	TRBV9	-	TGTGCCAGCGGAGAAGGGACACTCAATTCACCCCTCCACTTT	CASGEGTLNSPLHF
TRBJ1-1	-	TRBV2	-	TGTGCCAGCAGTACCCGACTGGGGCAAGGGAACACTGAAGCTTTCTTT	CASSTRLGQGNTEAFF
TRBJ1-1	-	TRBV18	-	TGTGCCAGCTCACTAGCGTTTAGTTATGAAGCTTTCTTT	CASSLAFSYEAFF
TRBJ1-5	-	TRBV13	-	TGTGCCAGCAGCTTAGCCGGGGTTAGCAATCAGCCCCAGCATTTT	CASSLAGVSNQPQHF
TRBJ2-7	-	TRBV28	-	TGTGCCAGCAGTTTAAATATCGGCCGGGGAAGGTACGAGCAGTACTTC	CASSLNIGRGRYEQYF
TRBJ1-1	-	TRBV7-3	-	TGTGCCAGCAGCTTACAAGCTGGCACTGAAGCTTTCTTT	CASSLQAGTEAFF
TRBJ1-2	-	TRBV28	-	TGTGCCAGCAGTGGGGGGGGCGGAGGCTATGGCTACACCTTC	CASSGGGGGYGYTF
TRBJ1-2	TRBD1	TRBV5-1	-	TGCGCCAGCAGCCTGGAGGGACAGGTCTATGGCTACACCTTC	CASSLEGQVYGYTF
TRBJ2-7	TRBD2	TRBV6-2/TRBV6-3	once	TGTGCCAGCAGTTACCCCAGCGGGGGCCGCTCCTACGAGCAGTACTTC	CASSYPSGGRSYEQYF
TRBJ1-1	-	TRBV5-4	few	TGTGCCAGCAGCACTATAACCTTAACAGGGCTGCACACTGAAGCTTTCTTT	CASSTITLTGLHTEAFF
TRBJ1-1	-	TRBV7-6	-	TGTGCCAGCAGCACCCTCCCTTCGAGCAACACTGAAGCTTTCTTT	CASSTLPSSNTEAFF
TRBJ1-6	-	TRBV9	-	TGTGCCAGCAGCCCAGGAAATTCACCCCTCCACTTT	CASSPGNSPLHF
TRBJ1-1	TRBD1	TRBV30	-	TGTGCCTGGAGCCCGGGGTGGGACAGGGGATTTAGGAACACTGAAGCTTTCTTT	CAWSPGWDRGFRNTEAFF
TRBJ1-2	TRBD1	TRBV2	-	TGTGCCAGCAGTGAAGCGGGGACAGGGGGCAGCTATGGCTACACCTTC	CASSEAGTGGSYGYTF
TRBJ1-2	TRBD1	TRBV5-4	-	TGTGCCAGCGCGGTACAGGGGGTGCCCTATGGCTACACCTTC	CASAVQGVPYGYTF
TRBJ2-1	TRBD1	TRBV6-5	-	TGTGCCAGCAGCACCGGGACAGGGCTGGGGCAGTTCTTC	CASSTGTGLGQFF
TRBJ1-6	-	TRBV5-6	-	TGTGCCAGCAGCTTGAAGGCAGGGGAGATTAATTCACCCCTCCACTTT	CASSLKAGEINSPLHF
TRBJ2-5	-	TRBV14	-	TGTGCCAGCAGCTTCCTCCCGGAGACCCAGTACTTC	CASSFLPETQYF
TRBJ2-2	-	TRBV6-4	-	TGTGCCAGCAGTCGCGGAGGGCTCGGGTCCGGGGAGCTGTTTTTT	CASSRGGLGSGELFF
TRBJ1-5	TRBD1	TRBV6-2/TRBV6-3	few	TGTGCCAGCAGTTACCGGGACAGGGGTTTATATCAGCCCCAGCATTTT	CASSYRDRGLYQPQHF
TRBJ2-1	TRBD2	TRBV6-2/TRBV6-3	-	TGTGCCAGCAGTCAACTTCGGGGGGGCCTTATTAATGAGCAGTTCTTC	CASSQLRGGLINEQFF
TRBJ1-4	TRBD1	TRBV6-6	once	TGTGCCAGCAGGATCGGACAGGGAGAGAATGAAAAACTGTTTTTT	CASRIGQGENEKLFF
TRBJ2-2	-	TRBV6-2/TRBV6-3	few	TGTGCCAGCAGTTACCCGACAGGGAGGCTTAACACCGGGGAGCTGTTTTTT	CASSYPTGRLNTGELFF
TRBJ1-4	TRBD1	TRBV15	-	TGTGCCACCAGGGGACAGACAAAAAATGAAAAACTGTTTTTT	CATRGQTKNEKLFF
TRBJ2-1	-	TRBV19	-	TGTGCCAGTAGTAAAACAAGGGGCCCCGTAAGTGAGCAGTTCTTC	CASSKTRGPVSEQFF
TRBJ2-5	-	TRBV4-3	-	TGCGCCAGCAGCCAGGGAAGGGGAGAGACCCAGTACTTC	CASSQGRGETQYF
TRBJ2-1	-	TRBV4-2	-	TGTGCCAGCAGCCAAGAGGTTGAGCGGTACAATGAGCAGTTCTTC	CASSQEVERYNEQFF
TRBJ2-7	-	TRBV15	-	TGTGCCACCAGCAGAGAGGGGACTCCCTCCTACGAGCAGTACTTC	CATSREGTPSYEQYF
TRBJ2-7	TRBD1	TRBV2	few	TGTGCCAGCAGTGACCCGACAGGGGGGGATTACGAGCAGTACTTC	CASSDPTGGDYEQYF
TRBJ2-5	TRBD1	TRBV7-6	-	TGTGCCAGCAGCTCCAGACAGGGGGCGTATGAAGAGACCCAGTACTTC	CASSSRQGAYEETQYF
TRBJ2-5	-	TRBV10-3	-	TGTGCCATCAGTGACACTCAAGAGACCCAGTACTTC	CAISDTQETQYF
TRBJ2-6	-	TRBV19	-	TGTGCCAGTAGTATGCAGGGCGGCTCTGGGGCCAACGTCCTGACTTTC	CASSMQGGSGANVLTF
TRBJ2-1	TRBD2	TRBV30	-	TGTGCCTGGAGCGAGACTAGCGGGGGGATCTACAATGAGCAGTTCTTC	CAWSETSGGIYNEQFF
TRBJ2-5	TRBD2	TRBV19	-	TGTGCCAGTAGTATCATCGGGGGGGCCTCCGAGACCCAGTACTTC	CASSIIGGASETQYF
TRBJ1-6	-	TRBV28	-	TGTGCCAGCAGTTTACCCCGCCTGGGGACATATAATTCACCCCTCCACTTT	CASSLPRLGTYNSPLHF
TRBJ2-2	TRBD2	TRBV7-9	-	TGTGCCAGCAGCTTTACGGGACTAGCCGGGGAGCTGTTTTTT	CASSFTGLAGELFF
TRBJ1-1	-	TRBV5-4	once	TGTGCCAGCAGGGGCGGGGCCCCCAACACTGAAGCTTTCTTT	CASRGGAPNTEAFF
TRBJ2-3	TRBD2	TRBV7-8	-	TGTGCCAGCAGCAGGAGCGGGGGCACAGATACGCAGTATTTT	CASSRSGGTDTQYF
TRBJ2-7	TRBD2	TRBV7-6	-	TGTGCCAGCAGCTTACTAGCGGGGGGTAACGAGCAGTACTTC	CASSLLAGGNEQYF
TRBJ2-7	TRBD2	TRBV6-1	-	TGTGCCAGCAGTGACCCGACTAGCGGGGGATACGAGCAGTACTTC	CASSDPTSGGYEQYF
TRBJ2-3	-	TRBV5-1	-	TGCGCCAGCAGCTTGGTTCCAGGGGACACAGATACGCAGTATTTT	CASSLVPGDTDTQYF
TRBJ2-2	TRBD1	TRBV4-2	-	TGTGCCAGCAGCCAAGCCAGGACAGGGGGCATCACCGGGGAGCTGTTTTTT	CASSQARTGGITGELFF
TRBJ1-2	TRBD1	TRBV5-6	-	TGTGCCAGCAGCAAACCTACAGGGGACGCTTATGGTGGCTACACCTTC	CASSKPTGDAYGGYTF
TRBJ2-3	TRBD1	TRBV5-1	-	TGCGCCAGCAGCTATGGGCCCCAGGGACAGGGGGCCGGAGATACGCAGTATTTT	CASSYGPQGQGAGDTQYF
TRBJ2-7	-	TRBV7-8	-	TGTGCCAGCAGCTTATCGGGGGTAGTTCACTACGAGCAGTACTTC	CASSLSGVVHYEQYF
TRBJ2-7	-	TRBV7-8	-	TGTGCCAGCAGCGCCTTGGCCTCCTACGAGCAGTACTTC	CASSALASYEQYF
TRBJ1-3	TRBD1	TRBV9	few	TGTGCCAGCAGCGCCACAGGGGTCTCTGGAAACACCATATATTTT	CASSATGVSGNTIYF
TRBJ2-2	-	TRBV5-1	-	TGCGCCAGCAGCTTGATTACAGGCACCGGGGAGCTGTTTTTT	CASSLITGTGELFF
TRBJ1-1	-	TRBV5-6	few	TGTGCCAGCAGCTTACACAGGGCCTACACTGAAGCTTTCTTT	CASSLHRAYTEAFF
TRBJ2-2	-	TRBV18	few	TGTGCCAGCTCACGATCTCCCCCCGGAGGAACCGGGGAGCTGTTTTTT	CASSRSPPGGTGELFF
TRBJ2-1	-	TRBV10-3	-	TGTGCCATCAGTGAGTCTGGGCGCGGGGGCCGCTACAATGAGCAGTTCTTC	CAISESGRGGRYNEQFF
TRBJ1-2	-	TRBV4-3	-	TGCGCCAGCAGCCAAGGTCCAGGGGAAGGCTACACCTTC	CASSQGPGEGYTF
TRBJ1-4	TRBD1	TRBV19	-	TGTGCCAGTAGTATAGGGACAGGACAAGAAAAACTGTTTTTT	CASSIGTGQEKLFF
TRBJ2-1	-	TRBV9	-	TGTGCCAGCAGCGTAGGGGGACACCCGACCCGGGGGGCAAACAATGAGCAGTTCTTC	CASSVGGHPTRGANNEQFF
TRBJ2-2	-	TRBV12-3/TRBV12-4	-	TGTGCCAGCAGTCATGACACCGGGGAGCTGTTTTTT	CASSHDTGELFF